The source of this T cell receptor (beta chain) is a study of CD8 T cells in Susac syndrome. Sequencing targeted TCR beta in blood CD8+ and CD4+ T cells. Each multiple sclerosis control was a treatment-naive patient with relapsing-remitting disease that was either stable or active. TEMRA cells were enriched by FACS, while CD8+ and CD4+ T cells were obtained through a negative isolation that was performed magnetically. With random hexamers, roughly 0.45 to 1 ug RNA was reverse transcribed. Coverage of TCR beta CDR3 amplification by immunoSEQ multiplex PCR extended to 54 Vbeta and 13 Jbeta. TCRdb re-called the immunoSEQ multiplex PCR reads with MiXCR, one entry per CDR3 protein. The top ten hold 0.093% of the sample, which has 200,000 or so distinct CDR3 sequences, roughly 96% seen once. Germline lookup yields CDR1 MNHEY and CDR2 SVGAGI. The CDR3 runs 16 residues. The trim removed 2 bases at V and 7 bases at J, leaving 7 bases unmatched.

The receptor was isolated from a human donor with multiple sclerosis. What was sequenced was CD4+ T cells from PBMCs. J is TRBJ2-4 and V is TRBV6-5; 11 bases align to TRBD2. The CDR3 DNA sequence: TGTGCCAGCAGTTACGCTCCCGGACTAGCGGGTAACATTCAGTACTTC. Translated, it gives CASSYAPGLAGNIQYF.